Each of the 7 T cell receptor beta chains below was sequenced from the same sample in a study of T cell clonality in common variable immunodeficiency. General study points: Fewer deletions and N-nucleotide insertions were reportedly seen in common variable immunodeficiency TCR beta sequences.

Their cognate antigens are unknown. Profiled with immunoSEQ multiplex PCR; TCRdb holds only in-frame clones, not every one. The sample yields fewer than 30,000 clones, without any singletons. Sample: peripheral blood mononuclear cells. These receptors were taken from a human donor with common variable immunodeficiency.

This clone was recorded a few times. The CDR3 is cut off 3 residues early in the read; its end comes from the germline J gene. The chain employs TRBV7-3 and TRBJ2-2; TRBD2 matches 8 bases. Germline CDR1 is SGHTA and CDR2 is FQGTGA. This CDR3 spans 14 amino acids. Trimming at V came to 6 bases and at J to 4 bases, leaving 4 bases not matched to a gene. The CDR3 sequence: CASRSTSVTGELFF. CDR3 bases read: TGTGCCAGCAGGTCGACTAGCGTCACCGGGGAG.

This clone has a count of ten or more. The read ends 3 residues before the CDR3 terminus; that terminus is restored from the germline J gene. This chain connects TRBV19 to TRBJ2-1, with 9 bases fitting TRBD1. Germline V CDR1 and CDR2: LNHDA, SQIVND (reference sequence). The CDR3 is 16 amino acids. The V segment lost 6 bases and the J segment 3 bases; nucleotides outside the gene matches: 9. This CDR3 is CASSGQGRAIYNEQFF. The sequenced part of the CDR3 DNA is TGTGCCAGTAGCGGACAGGGGCGCGCGATCTACAATGAG.

About this clone itself: The read comes to an end 3 residues before the CDR3 does, leaving the germline J gene to fill in the end. The chain couples TRBV19 to TRBJ1-5; 7 bases align to TRBD1. Looked up from germline, CDR1 is LNHDA and CDR2 is SQIVND (reference sequence). This CDR3 region has 15 residues. Trimming cost V 1 base and J 7 bases; bases outside gene matches: 7. Incomplete CDR3 DNA: TGTGCCAGTAGTATAGGGCAGGGGGGTAAGCAGCCC. Protein: CASSIGQGGKQP. The full CDR3 sequence reads CASSIGQGGKQPQHF. The whole variable domain, remainder taken from reference TRBV19 and TRBJ1-5, is DGGITQSPKYLFRKEGQNVTLSCEQNLNHDAMYWYRQDPGQGLRLIYYSQIVNDFQKGDIAEGYSVSREKKESFPLTVTSAQKNPTAFYLCASSIGQGGKQPQHFGDGTRLSIL.

This clone was counted ten times or more. CDR3 protein: CASSSTSGSDTQYF. The covered CDR3 bases are TGTGCCAGTAGCTCGACTAGCGGGAGCGATACG. The chain is built from TRBV19 and TRBJ2-3; TRBD2 aligns across 12 bases. The CDR3 end lies 3 residues beyond the end of the read and is filled in from the germline J gene. The germline V gene has CDR1 LNHDA and CDR2 SQIVND (reference sequence). V shed 6 bases and J 6 bases; nucleotides not matched to a gene: 4. The CDR3 extends over 14 amino acids.

To note about this clone: With the read ending 3 residues before the CDR3 end, the germline J gene is used to fill in that end. The rearrangement uses TRBV19 and TRBJ1-1, with unresolved D. The germline V gene encodes CDR1 LNHDA and CDR2 SQIVND (reference sequence). CDR3 length: 13 residues. Trimming shortened V by 3 bases and J by 1 base, and 6 bases separated the two germline ends. The sequenced part of the CDR3 DNA is TGTGCCAGTAGTATCTACGCGAACACTGAA. Translated, it gives CASSIYANTE. The entire CDR3 reads CASSIYANTEAFF.

In the case of this clone: The missing CDR3 end, 3 residues past where the read stops, is filled in from the germline J gene. The chain links TRBV7-9 to TRBJ1-1, with a weak D call TRBD1 (5 bases). Trimming shortened V by 6 bases and J by 0 bases, and 11 bases separated the two germline ends. The CDR3 covers 14 residues. CDR1 SEHNR and CDR2 FQNEAQ come from the germline V gene (reference sequence). The DNA read from the CDR3 is TGTGCCAGCAGGACAGTCCATATGAACACTGAA. Translating gives CASRTVHMNTE. The complete CDR3 sequence is CASRTVHMNTEAFF.

This clone has ten or more counts. The read terminates 3 residues before the CDR3 end, so the remaining end is supplied by the germline J gene. The chain links TRBV7-3 to TRBJ2-7, with D perhaps matching TRBD1 (7 bases). With 2 bases removed from V and 2 bases from J, the gap between germline ends came to 16 bases. This CDR3 contains 16 residues. From germline, CDR1 is SGHTA and CDR2 FQGTGA. CDR3 in amino acids: CASSLDRRGTAYEQYF. Incomplete CDR3 DNA: TGTGCCAGCAGCTTAGACCGCCGGGGGACAGCCTACGAG.